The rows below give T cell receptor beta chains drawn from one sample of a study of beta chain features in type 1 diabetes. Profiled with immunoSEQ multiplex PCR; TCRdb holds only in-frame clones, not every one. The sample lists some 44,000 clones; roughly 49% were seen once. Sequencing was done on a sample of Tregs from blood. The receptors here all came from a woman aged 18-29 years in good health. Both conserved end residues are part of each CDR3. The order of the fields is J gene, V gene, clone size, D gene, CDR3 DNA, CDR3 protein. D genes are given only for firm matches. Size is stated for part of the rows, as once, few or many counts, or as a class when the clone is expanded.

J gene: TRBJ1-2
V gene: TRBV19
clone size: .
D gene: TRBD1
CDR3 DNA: TGTGCCAGTGCCGGACAGGGTCGTGGCTACACCTTC
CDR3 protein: CASAGQGRGYTF

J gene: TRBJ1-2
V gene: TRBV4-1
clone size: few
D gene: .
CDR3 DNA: TGCGCCAGCAGCCAGCGGCAATATGGCTACACCTTC
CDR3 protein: CASSQRQYGYTF

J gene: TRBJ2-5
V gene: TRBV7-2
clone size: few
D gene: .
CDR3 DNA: TGTGCCAGCAGCTTAGGACAGAAGCGGGAAGAGACCCAGTACTTC
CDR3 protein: CASSLGQKREETQYF

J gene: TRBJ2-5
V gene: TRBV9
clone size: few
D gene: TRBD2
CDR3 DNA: TGTGCCAGCAGCGTCCGCGGGACTAGCGGGAATATGAATCTGGAGACCCAGTACTTC
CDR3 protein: CASSVRGTSGNMNLETQYF

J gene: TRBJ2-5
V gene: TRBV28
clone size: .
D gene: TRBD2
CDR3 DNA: TGTGCCAGCAGTCCACGGACTAGCTCAGAGACCCAGTACTTC
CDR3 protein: CASSPRTSSETQYF

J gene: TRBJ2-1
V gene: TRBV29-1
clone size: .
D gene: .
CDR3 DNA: TGCAGCGTCGACCGTTGGACTATTCTTGGACTGGTGAGGAATGAGCAGTTCTTC
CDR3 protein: CSVDRWTILGLVRNEQFF

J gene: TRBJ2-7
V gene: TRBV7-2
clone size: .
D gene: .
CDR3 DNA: TGTGCCAGCAGCTTAATACAGGGAACACAGCAGTACTTC
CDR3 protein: CASSLIQGTQQYF

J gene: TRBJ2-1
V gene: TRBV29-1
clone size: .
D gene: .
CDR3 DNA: TGCAGCGGTCTTCGTGGGAGCTACAATGAGCAGTTCTTC
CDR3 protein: CSGLRGSYNEQFF

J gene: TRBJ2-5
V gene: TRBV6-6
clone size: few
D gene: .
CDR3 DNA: TGTGCCAGCAGTTACTCGGCAGGGGTACGTGAAGAGACCCAGTACTTC
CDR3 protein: CASSYSAGVREETQYF

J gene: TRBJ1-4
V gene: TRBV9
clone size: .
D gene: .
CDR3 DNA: TGTGCCAGCAGCGTAGCTACTGGGAGCGCAGCTAATGAAAAACTGTTTTTT
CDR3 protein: CASSVATGSAANEKLFF

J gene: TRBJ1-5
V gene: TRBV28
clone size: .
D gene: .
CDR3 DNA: TGTGCCAGCGTTAAGGTGGGCGGGCAGCCCCAGCATTTT
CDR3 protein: CASVKVGGQPQHF

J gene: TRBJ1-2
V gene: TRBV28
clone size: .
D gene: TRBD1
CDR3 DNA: TGTGCCAGCAGCCCCTTCCCCGGACAGGGGATAAACTATGGCTACACCTTC
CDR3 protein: CASSPFPGQGINYGYTF

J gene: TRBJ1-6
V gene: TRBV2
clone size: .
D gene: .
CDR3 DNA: TGTGCCAGCAGTGTAGGTGTCGGGCGGGGGGCCCAATCACCCCTCCACTTT
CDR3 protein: CASSVGVGRGAQSPLHF

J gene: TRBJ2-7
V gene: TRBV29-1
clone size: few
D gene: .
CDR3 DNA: TGCAGCGCCCTCCTGGTAGGGCGGGTCACTCCCTACGAGCAGTACTTC
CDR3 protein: CSALLVGRVTPYEQYF

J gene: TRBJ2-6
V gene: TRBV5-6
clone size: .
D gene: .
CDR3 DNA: TGTGCCAGCAGCTTGGTAGGGGGCTCTGGGGCCAACGTCCTGACTTTC
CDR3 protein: CASSLVGGSGANVLTF

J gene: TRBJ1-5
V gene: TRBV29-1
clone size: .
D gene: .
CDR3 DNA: TGCAGCGTTGAAAGTATCGCCGGTCAGCCCCAGCATTTT
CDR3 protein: CSVESIAGQPQHF

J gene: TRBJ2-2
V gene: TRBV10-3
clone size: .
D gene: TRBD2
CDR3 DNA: TGTGCCATCAGTGAGGGGGGGGTCCAGAACACCGGGGAGCTGTTTTTT
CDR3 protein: CAISEGGVQNTGELFF

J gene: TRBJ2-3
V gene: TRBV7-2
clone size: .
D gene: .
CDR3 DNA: TGTGCCAGCAGCTTTCAGACGCAGTATTTT
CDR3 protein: CASSFQTQYF

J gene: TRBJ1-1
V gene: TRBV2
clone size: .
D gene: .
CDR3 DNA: TGTGCCAGCAGCCTGGACGGGGGCACTGAAGCTTTCTTT
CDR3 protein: CASSLDGGTEAFF

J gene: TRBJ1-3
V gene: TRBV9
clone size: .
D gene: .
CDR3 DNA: TGTGCCAGCAGCATCAGGAACTCTGGAAACACCATATATTTT
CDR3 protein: CASSIRNSGNTIYF

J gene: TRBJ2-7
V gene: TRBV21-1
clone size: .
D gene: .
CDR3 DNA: TGTGCCAGCAGCAAAGTGATGGACAGGGGATTCTACGAGCAGTACTTC
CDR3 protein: CASSKVMDRGFYEQYF

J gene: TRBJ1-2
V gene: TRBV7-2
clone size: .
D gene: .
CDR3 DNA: TGTGCCAGCAGCTGGGGGGTTCGCTATGGCTACACCTTC
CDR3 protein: CASSWGVRYGYTF

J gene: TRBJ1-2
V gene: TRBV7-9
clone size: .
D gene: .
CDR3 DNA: TGTGCCGGTTCAGGGGCTTATGGCTACACCTTC
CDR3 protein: CAGSGAYGYTF

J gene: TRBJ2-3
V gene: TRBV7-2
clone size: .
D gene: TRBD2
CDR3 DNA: TGTGCCAGCAGCCCGCTAGCGGGAGGTCGAAAGGATACGCAGTATTTT
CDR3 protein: CASSPLAGGRKDTQYF

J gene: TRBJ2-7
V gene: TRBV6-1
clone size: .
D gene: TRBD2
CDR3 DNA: TGTGCCAGCAGTGGGTTCCAGACTAGCGGGAGTGACGAGCAGTACTTC
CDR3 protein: CASSGFQTSGSDEQYF

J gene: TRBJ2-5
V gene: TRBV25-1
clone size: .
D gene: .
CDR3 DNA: TGTGCCAGCAGTGAATATATGACAGTGAAAGAGACCCAGTACTTC
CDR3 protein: CASSEYMTVKETQYF

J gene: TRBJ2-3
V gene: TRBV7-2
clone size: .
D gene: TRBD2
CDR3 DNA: TGTGCCAGCAGCTTACGGCCCCTGACTAGCGGTAGCACAGATACGCAGTATTTT
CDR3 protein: CASSLRPLTSGSTDTQYF

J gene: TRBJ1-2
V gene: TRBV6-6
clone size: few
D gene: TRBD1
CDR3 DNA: TGTGCCAGCAGTTACCAACAGGGGGGTGGCTATGGCTACACCTTC
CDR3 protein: CASSYQQGGGYGYTF

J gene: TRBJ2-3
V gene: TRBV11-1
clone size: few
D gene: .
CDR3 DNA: TGTGCCAGCAGCTTAGGCACGGGCAGGGGCTCAGATACGCAGTATTTT
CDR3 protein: CASSLGTGRGSDTQYF

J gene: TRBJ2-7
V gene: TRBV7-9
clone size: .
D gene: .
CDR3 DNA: TGTGCCAGCAGGGGTCGAGGCGAGCAGTACTTC
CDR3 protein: CASRGRGEQYF

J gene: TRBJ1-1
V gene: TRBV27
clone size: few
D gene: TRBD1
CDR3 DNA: TGTGCCAGCAGAACGAATACAGGGGCTGAAGCTTTCTTT
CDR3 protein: CASRTNTGAEAFF

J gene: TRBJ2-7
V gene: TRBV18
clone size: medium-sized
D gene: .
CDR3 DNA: TGTGCCAGCTCACGGGGGGAGTGGTACGAGCAGTACTTC
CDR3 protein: CASSRGEWYEQYF

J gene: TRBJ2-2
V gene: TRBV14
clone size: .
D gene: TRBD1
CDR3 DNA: TGTGCCAGCAGCCAAGATCGGGGACAGGACTACGGGGAGCTGTTTTTT
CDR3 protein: CASSQDRGQDYGELFF

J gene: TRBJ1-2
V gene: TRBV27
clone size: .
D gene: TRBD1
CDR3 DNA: TGTGCCAGCAGTTTTTCGGCAGGGGGAGGTTATGGCTACACCTTC
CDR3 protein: CASSFSAGGGYGYTF

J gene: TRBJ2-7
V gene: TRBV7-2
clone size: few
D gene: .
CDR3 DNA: TGTGCCAGCAGCTTAGTTCCCGTCGGAGGAGAGCAGTACTTC
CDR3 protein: CASSLVPVGGEQYF

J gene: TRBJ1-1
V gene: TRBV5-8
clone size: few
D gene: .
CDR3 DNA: TGTGCCAGCAGCTCCCCCCTCACTGAAGCTTTCTTT
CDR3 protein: CASSSPLTEAFF

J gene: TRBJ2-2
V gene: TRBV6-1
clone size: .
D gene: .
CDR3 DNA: TGTGCCAGCAGTGAATGGCAAGCCGGGGAGCTGTTTTTT
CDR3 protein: CASSEWQAGELFF

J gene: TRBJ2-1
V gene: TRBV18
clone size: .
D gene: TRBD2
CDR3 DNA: TGTGCCAGCTCGTATAATAGCGGGAGCTCCTACAATGAGCAGTTCTTC
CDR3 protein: CASSYNSGSSYNEQFF

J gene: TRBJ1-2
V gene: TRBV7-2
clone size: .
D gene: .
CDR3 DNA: TGTGCCAGCAGCTTCCCTCAGGGGAGCTATGGCTACACCTTC
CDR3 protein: CASSFPQGSYGYTF

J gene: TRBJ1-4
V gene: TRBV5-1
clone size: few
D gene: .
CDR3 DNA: TGCGCCAGCAGCCATGACAGCGCAACTAATGAAAAACTGTTTTTT
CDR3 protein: CASSHDSATNEKLFF

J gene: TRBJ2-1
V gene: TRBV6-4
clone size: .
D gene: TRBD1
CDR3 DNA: TGTGCCAGCAGTGTTTTCGGACAGGGCTACAATGAGCAGTTCTTC
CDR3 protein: CASSVFGQGYNEQFF

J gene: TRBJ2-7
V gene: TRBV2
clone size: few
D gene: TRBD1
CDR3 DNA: TGTGCCAGCAGTGATTATTTCGGACAGGGGGCGCACGAGCAGTACTTC
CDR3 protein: CASSDYFGQGAHEQYF

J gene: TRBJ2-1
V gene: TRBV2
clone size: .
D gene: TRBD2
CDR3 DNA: TGTGCCAGCAGCTTACTAGCGGGACGCAATGAGCAGTTCTTC
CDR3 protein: CASSLLAGRNEQFF

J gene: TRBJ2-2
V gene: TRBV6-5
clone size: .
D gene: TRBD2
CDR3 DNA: TGTGCCAGCAGTTCCTCAGCGGGAGTCGGGACCGGGGAGCTGTTTTTT
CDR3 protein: CASSSSAGVGTGELFF

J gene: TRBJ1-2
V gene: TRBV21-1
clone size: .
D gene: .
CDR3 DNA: TGTGCCAGCAGTAAACCCCAGGGGGCTGATGGCTACACCTTC
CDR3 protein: CASSKPQGADGYTF

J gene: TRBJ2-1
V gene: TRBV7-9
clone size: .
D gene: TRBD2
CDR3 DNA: TGTGCCAGCAGCCTTAGCGGGACGGGCTACAATGAGCAGTTCTTC
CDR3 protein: CASSLSGTGYNEQFF

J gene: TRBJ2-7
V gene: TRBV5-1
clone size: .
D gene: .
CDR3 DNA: TGCGCCAGCAGCTTGGGTTGGGGCTCCCGCGATAACGAGCAGTACTTC
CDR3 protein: CASSLGWGSRDNEQYF

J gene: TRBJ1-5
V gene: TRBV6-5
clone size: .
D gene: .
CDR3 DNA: TGTGCCAGCAAAGGAGGGCCAAATCAGCCCCAGCATTTT
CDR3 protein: CASKGGPNQPQHF

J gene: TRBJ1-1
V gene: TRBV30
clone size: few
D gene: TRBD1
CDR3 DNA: TGTGCCTGGAGGTGGACAGGGGGCAGTTCGTACACTGAAGCTTTCTTT
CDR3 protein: CAWRWTGGSSYTEAFF

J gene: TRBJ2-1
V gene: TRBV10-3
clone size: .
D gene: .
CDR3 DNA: TGTGCCATCAGTGACCGGGACACATACAATGAGCAGTTCTTC
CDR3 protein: CAISDRDTYNEQFF

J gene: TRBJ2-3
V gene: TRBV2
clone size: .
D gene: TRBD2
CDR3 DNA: TGTGCCAGCAGTAGGACTAGCGGGGCCATCCGCTCTAGCACAGATACGCAGTATTTT
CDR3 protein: CASSRTSGAIRSSTDTQYF

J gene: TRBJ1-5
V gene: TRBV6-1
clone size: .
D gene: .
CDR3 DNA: TGTGCCAGCAGTGAAATGTGGCGGCAGAGAAACAACAATCAGCCCCAGCATTTT
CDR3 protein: CASSEMWRQRNNNQPQHF

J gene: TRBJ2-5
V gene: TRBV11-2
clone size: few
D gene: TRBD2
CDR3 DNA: TGTGCCAGCAGCTTAGCGGAAGGGGCTAGCGGGAGGCGGCGGGAGCAGTACTTC
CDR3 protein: CASSLAEGASGRRREQYF

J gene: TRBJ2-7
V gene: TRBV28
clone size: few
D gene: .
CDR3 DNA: TGTGCCAGCAGTTTATCGGCGACGGGCGAGCAGTACTTC
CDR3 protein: CASSLSATGEQYF

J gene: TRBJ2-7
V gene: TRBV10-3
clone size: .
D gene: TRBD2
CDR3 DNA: TGTGCCATCAGCCAAGTACCGCGGGGGGACTACGAGCAGTACTTC
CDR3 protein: CAISQVPRGDYEQYF